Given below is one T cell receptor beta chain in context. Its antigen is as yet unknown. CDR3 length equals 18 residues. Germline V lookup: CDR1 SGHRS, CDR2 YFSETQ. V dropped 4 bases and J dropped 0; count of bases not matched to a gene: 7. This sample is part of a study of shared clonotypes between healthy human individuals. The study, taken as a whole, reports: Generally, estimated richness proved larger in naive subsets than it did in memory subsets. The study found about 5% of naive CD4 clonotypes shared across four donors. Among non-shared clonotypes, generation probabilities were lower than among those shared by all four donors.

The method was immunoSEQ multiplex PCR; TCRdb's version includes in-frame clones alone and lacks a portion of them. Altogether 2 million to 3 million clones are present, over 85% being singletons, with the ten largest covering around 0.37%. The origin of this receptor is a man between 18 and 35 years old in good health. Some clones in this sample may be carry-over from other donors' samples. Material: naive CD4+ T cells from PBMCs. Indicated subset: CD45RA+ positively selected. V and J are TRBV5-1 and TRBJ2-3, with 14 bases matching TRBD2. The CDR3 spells CASSAGGLAGGSTDTQYF. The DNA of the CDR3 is TGCGCCAGCAGCGCGGGCGGACTAGCGGGAGGAAGCACAGATACGCAGTATTTT.